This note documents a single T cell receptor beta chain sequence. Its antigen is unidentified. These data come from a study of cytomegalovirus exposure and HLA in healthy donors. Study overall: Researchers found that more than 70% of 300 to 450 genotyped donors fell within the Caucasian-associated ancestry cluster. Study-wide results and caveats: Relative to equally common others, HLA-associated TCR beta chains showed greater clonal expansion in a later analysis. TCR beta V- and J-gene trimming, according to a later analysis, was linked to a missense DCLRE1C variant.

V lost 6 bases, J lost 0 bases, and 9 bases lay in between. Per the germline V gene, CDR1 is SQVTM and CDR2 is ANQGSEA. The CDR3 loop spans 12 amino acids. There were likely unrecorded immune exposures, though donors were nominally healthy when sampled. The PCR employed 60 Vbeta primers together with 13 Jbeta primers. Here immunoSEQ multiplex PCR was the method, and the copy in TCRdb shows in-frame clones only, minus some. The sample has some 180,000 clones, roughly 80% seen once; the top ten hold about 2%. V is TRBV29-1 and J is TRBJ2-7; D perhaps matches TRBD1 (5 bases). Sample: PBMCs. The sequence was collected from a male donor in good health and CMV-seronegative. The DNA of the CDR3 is TGCAGCGTGAGACAGTCCTCCTACGAGCAGTACTTC. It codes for CSVRQSSYEQYF.